The source of this TCR beta chain is a study of cytomegalovirus exposure and HLA in healthy donors. PCR was performed using 60 Vbeta and 13 Jbeta primers. In the original processing: Later analysis identified around 85 million unique TCR beta chains, 9 million to 12 million shared. Produced via immunoSEQ multiplex PCR; TCRdb's table is partial and in-frame only. V and J calls plus clone size are reproduced from that table; the DNA served to infer D and trimming. The sample records hundreds of thousands of clones, just over 75% being singletons. Per germline, CDR1 MNHNY and CDR2 SVGAGI (reference sequence). V lost 6 bases and J lost 3; bases outside the gene matches: 8. The CDR3 consists of 14 residues. Healthy bone marrow donors made up the donor group. Nominally healthy donors were sampled, though unrecorded immune exposures were likely.

The clonotype originates from a man aged 18-30 years in good health and CMV-seronegative. Sequencing input: PBMCs. V gene TRBV6-6 combines with J gene TRBJ2-7, with TRBD1 matching over 7 bases. CDR3 residues: CASSPRDRLYEQYF. In DNA, the CDR3 is TGTGCCAGCAGCCCCCGGGACAGACTCTACGAGCAGTACTTC.